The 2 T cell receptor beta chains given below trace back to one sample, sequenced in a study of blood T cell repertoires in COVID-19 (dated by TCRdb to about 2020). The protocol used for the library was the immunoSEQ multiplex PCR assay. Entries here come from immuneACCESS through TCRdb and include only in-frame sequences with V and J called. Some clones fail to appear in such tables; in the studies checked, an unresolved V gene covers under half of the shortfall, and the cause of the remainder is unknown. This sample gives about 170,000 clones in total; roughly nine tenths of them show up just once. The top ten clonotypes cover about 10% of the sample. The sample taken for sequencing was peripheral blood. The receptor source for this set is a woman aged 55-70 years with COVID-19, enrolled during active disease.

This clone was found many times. Here the CDR3 reads CASTVPSGYGYTF. In nucleotides, the CDR3 is TGCGCCAGCACGGTACCCTCGGGATATGGCTACACCTTC. V and J are TRBV10-1 and TRBJ1-2; no clear D gene. Germline loops: CDR1 WNHNN, CDR2 SYGVQD (reference sequence). This CDR3 has 13 residues. The V gene lost 7 bases and the J gene lost 5 bases, with 14 bases spanning the gap.

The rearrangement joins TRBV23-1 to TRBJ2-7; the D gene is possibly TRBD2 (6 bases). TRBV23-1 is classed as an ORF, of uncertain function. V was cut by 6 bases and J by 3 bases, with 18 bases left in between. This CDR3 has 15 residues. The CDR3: CASSIAGTLFYEQYF. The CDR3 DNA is TGCGCCAGCAGCATAGCCGGGACTTTATTCTACGAGCAGTACTTC.